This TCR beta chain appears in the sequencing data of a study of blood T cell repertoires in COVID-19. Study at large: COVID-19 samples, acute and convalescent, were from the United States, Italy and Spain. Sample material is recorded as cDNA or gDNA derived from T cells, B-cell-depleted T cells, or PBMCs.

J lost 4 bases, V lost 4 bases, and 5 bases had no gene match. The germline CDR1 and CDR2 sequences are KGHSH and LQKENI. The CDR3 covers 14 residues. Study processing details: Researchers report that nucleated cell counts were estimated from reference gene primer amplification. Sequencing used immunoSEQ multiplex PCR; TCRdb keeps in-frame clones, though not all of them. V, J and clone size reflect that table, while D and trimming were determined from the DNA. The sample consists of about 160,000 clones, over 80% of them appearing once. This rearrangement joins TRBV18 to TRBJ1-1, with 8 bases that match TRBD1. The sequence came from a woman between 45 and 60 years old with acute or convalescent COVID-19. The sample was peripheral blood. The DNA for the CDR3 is TGTGCCAGCTCACGGACAGGGCCGGGCACTGAAGCTTTCTTT. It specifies CASSRTGPGTEAFF.